This passage covers 30 T cell receptor beta chains from one sample sequenced in a study of shared T cell receptors in the human thymus (dated by TCRdb to about 2021). Libraries were prepared through the immunoSEQ multiplex PCR assay. In TCRdb, the immuneACCESS table is reduced to in-frame sequences with V and J assigned. These tables do not hold every clone; where another copy was compared, an unresolved V gene accounts for under half, and the others remain unexplained. Here the sample has 600,000 to 900,000 clones; approximately 85% occur a single time. 0.0095% to 0.011% of the sample is held by the ten biggest clonotypes. The same data also went into a second study, on human thymus T cells.

Sequencing was performed on thymocytes. The receptors originated from a girl in the first two years of life with a congenital heart defect. Donor details come from another sample of the same person, matched by shared clones.

The chain couples TRBV7-2 to TRBJ1-2; no definite D call. CDR3 length: 14 amino acids. Germline CDR1 SGHTA, CDR2 FQGNSA. Trimming cost V 1 base and J 2 bases, with 8 bases left between them. CDR3 loop: CASSLVEGNYGYTF. The CDR3 DNA reads as TGTGCCAGCAGCTTAGTCGAGGGAAACTATGGCTACACCTTC.

The chain couples TRBV15 to TRBJ1-6; D remains ambiguous. This CDR3 has 14 amino acids. From germline, CDR1 is LNHNV and CDR2 YYDKDF (reference sequence). Trimming left V 8 bases short and J 1 base short, with 9 bases between. For the CDR3, the DNA is TGTGCCACCCGAGGGTTGTCCTATAATTCACCCCTCCACTTT. Residues: CATRGLSYNSPLHF.

The chain employs TRBV5-1 and TRBJ2-5; TRBD2 matches 8 bases. V trimming: 0 bases; J trimming: 5 bases; junction bases outside the gene matches: 21. CDR1 and CDR2 from the germline V gene are SGHRS and YFSETQ. CDR3 length: 20 residues. The CDR3 nucleotides read TGCGCCAGCAGCTTGGTTTCCTGGGGGGAAGCGGGGGCAAAATTGGAGACCCAGTACTTC. Translating gives CASSLVSWGEAGAKLETQYF.

The CDR3 nucleotides read TGTGCCAGCAATATAGCGGGGGACAATGAGCAGTTCTTC. This translates into CASNIAGDNEQFF. V is TRBV28 and J is TRBJ2-1; 9 nucleotides agree with TRBD2. The CDR3 covers 13 residues. With V trimmed by 7 bases and J by 5 bases, 3 bases remained unmatched. Germline assignment: CDR1 MDHEN and CDR2 SYDVKM.

The J gene is TRBJ1-1, the V gene TRBV12-5, with D maybe TRBD1 (6 bases). The germline CDR1 and CDR2 sequences are LGHNT and FRNRAP. Trimming took off 11 bases at V and 0 bases at J, with 28 bases between the two ends. The CDR3 covers 18 residues. DNA for the CDR3: TGTGCTCGCTACCGAAGACAGGTCCGCCTCTCGGTGAACACTGAAGCTTTCTTT. It yields the protein CARYRRQVRLSVNTEAFF.

The genes are TRBV5-4 and TRBJ2-5, with D maybe TRBD1 (5 bases). With 3 bases removed from V and 2 bases from J, the gap between germline ends came to 14 bases. The CDR3 consists of 15 residues. Looked up from germline, CDR1 is SGHNT and CDR2 is YYREEE (reference sequence). The DNA of the CDR3 is TGTGCCAGCAGCTCAGGACAAAACCCACAAGAGACCCAGTACTTC. Encoded protein: CASSSGQNPQETQYF.

The CDR3 spells CASSEVLGYSNQPQHF. In nucleotides, the CDR3 is TGTGCCAGCAGTGAGGTATTGGGCTATAGCAATCAGCCCCAGCATTTT. The rearrangement joins TRBV6-1 to TRBJ1-5; D remains ambiguous. Germline V gene data show CDR1 as MNHNS and CDR2 as SASEGT. This CDR3 is 16 amino acids long. The germline V and J ends were trimmed by 3 bases and 0 bases, with 12 bases remaining between them.

The chain has TRBV7-2 and TRBJ2-3; D not resolved. In germline, CDR1 is SGHTA, CDR2 FQGNSA. The CDR3 consists of 13 residues. V lost 4 bases, J lost 2 bases, and 7 bases lay in between. CDR3 sequence (DNA): TGTGCCAGCAGCTCCCTTTACACAGATACGCAGTATTTT. Encoded protein: CASSSLYTDTQYF.

CDR3 sequence reads: CASTNRDYGYTF. The CDR3 DNA sequence: TGTGCCAGCACCAACAGGGACTATGGCTACACCTTC. The J gene is TRBJ1-2, the V gene TRBV28; maybe TRBD1 (6 bases). The CDR3 consists of 12 residues. CDR1 and CDR2 (germline): MDHEN, SYDVKM. V lost 7 bases and J 3 bases, leaving 9 bases between the germline ends.

This chain links TRBV5-1 with TRBJ2-7, with a weak D call TRBD1 (6 bases). Germline CDR1 and CDR2: SGHRS and YFSETQ. The CDR3 covers 21 residues. Trimming left V 0 bases short and J 1 base short, with 29 bases between. CDR3 sequence reads: CASSLDPARNRANKDSYEQYF. For the CDR3, the DNA is TGCGCCAGCAGCTTGGATCCCGCAAGGAACAGGGCAAATAAGGATTCCTACGAGCAGTACTTC.

The rearrangement links TRBV14 to TRBJ2-3, with 10 positions matching TRBD1. Germline assignment: CDR1 SGHDN and CDR2 FVKESK. Trimming removed 4 bases from V and 6 bases from J; junction bases left unmatched: 13. The CDR3 totals 17 residues. CDR3 DNA: TGTGCCAGCAGCCCCGTCGGGACAGGGGATCCGAGGGATACGCAGTATTTT. Protein sequence: CASSPVGTGDPRDTQYF.

The chain joins TRBV19 to TRBJ1-5, with D possibly matching TRBD1 (6 bases). V was shortened by 1 base and J by 6 bases, with 10 bases between the two germline ends. Germline CDR1 is LNHDA and CDR2 is SQIVND (reference sequence). This CDR3 is 14 amino acids long. The CDR3 loop is CASSIAAGAQPQHF. In DNA, the CDR3 is TGTGCCAGTAGTATAGCGGCGGGGGCTCAGCCCCAGCATTTT.

The gene calls are TRBV18 and TRBJ2-1; 8 bases line up with TRBD2. The CDR3 has 17 amino acids. The germline gives CDR1 KGHSH, CDR2 LQKENI. V dropped 0 bases and J dropped 6; count of bases not matched to a gene: 10. The CDR3 here is CASSPPIPAGAINEQFF. In DNA, the CDR3 is TGTGCCAGCTCACCACCGATACCAGCGGGGGCCATCAATGAGCAGTTCTTC.

This clone was observed a few times. This rearrangement joins TRBV2 to TRBJ1-5; 11 bases align to TRBD1. With V trimmed by 4 bases and J by 4 bases, 15 bases remained unmatched. Germline CDR1 is SNHLY and CDR2 is FYNNEI. The CDR3 is 19 residues long. The CDR3 DNA sequence: TGTGCCAGCAGTGCTGGGGTGCGGGGGACAGGGGGAAAGAATCAGCCCCAGCATTTT. Translating gives CASSAGVRGTGGKNQPQHF.

The V and J genes are TRBV9 and TRBJ2-1, with 15 bases that match TRBD2. V trimming: 1 base; J trimming: 7 bases; junction bases outside the gene matches: 12. This CDR3 region has 19 residues. In germline, CDR1 is SGDLS, CDR2 YYNGEE. The CDR3 region is CASSVYSHGLAGGRNEQFF. The CDR3 region has the DNA TGTGCCAGCAGCGTATATTCCCACGGACTAGCGGGGGGGCGTAATGAGCAGTTCTTC.

The chain couples TRBV5-6 to TRBJ2-7; 8 bases agree with TRBD1. With 0 bases clipped from V and 2 bases from J, the junction kept 13 bases outside the gene matches. Germline V lookup: CDR1 SGHDT, CDR2 YYEEEE. The CDR3 contains 18 residues. The CDR3 sequence is CASSLGPTGDDSTYEQYF. In DNA, the CDR3 is TGTGCCAGCAGCTTGGGCCCGACAGGGGATGATTCGACCTACGAGCAGTACTTC.

CDR3 nucleotides: TGTGCCAGCAGTTACTCGGCGACAGACTACAATGAGCAGTTCTTC. It codes for CASSYSATDYNEQFF. The rearrangement uses TRBV6-6 and TRBJ2-1, with D tentatively TRBD1 (5 bases). Germline CDR1 reads MNHNY; CDR2 reads SVGAGI (reference sequence). This CDR3 spans 15 amino acids. Trimming took off 0 bases at V and 3 bases at J, with 9 bases between the two ends.

The CDR3 nucleotides read TGTGCCAGCAGCTTAGAGGCAGGGGACCGAACCGGGGAGCTGTTTTTT. It yields the protein CASSLEAGDRTGELFF. The chain uses TRBV7-4 and TRBJ2-2, with D perhaps TRBD1 (6 bases). The length of the CDR3 is 16 residues. Deletions cut 1 base from V and 5 bases from J, with 14 bases between. CDR1 SGHVT and CDR2 SQSDAQ come from the germline V gene.

This chain links TRBV18 with TRBJ2-3; unclear D gene. This CDR3 contains 18 residues. Looked up from germline, CDR1 is KGHSH and CDR2 is LQKENI. With 4 bases removed from V and 2 bases from J, the gap between germline ends came to 22 bases. The CDR3 is CASSLPSGKGGYTDTQYF. The CDR3 nucleotides are TGTGCCAGCTCACTACCTTCGGGTAAAGGCGGTTACACAGATACGCAGTATTTT. The entire variable domain, with the rest obtained from reference TRBV18 and TRBJ2-3, is as follows: NAGVMQNPRHLVRRRGQEARLRCSPMKGHSHVYWYRQLPEEGLKFMVYLQKENIIDESGMPKERFSAEFPKEGPSILRIQQVVRGDSAAYFCASSLPSGKGGYTDTQYFGPGTRLTVL.

CDR3 DNA: TGTGCCAGCAGTGTGGAGAGCCTGAGTAATGAGCAGTTCTTC. Protein product: CASSVESLSNEQFF. The rearrangement links TRBV2 to TRBJ2-1; no firm D call. Trimming cost V 4 bases and J 7 bases, with 14 bases left between them. Germline CDR1 and CDR2: SNHLY and FYNNEI. CDR3 length: 14 amino acids.

The V call is TRBV7-9, the J call TRBJ2-5, with 8 bases lining up with TRBD1. Trimming cost V 5 bases and J 3 bases; bases outside gene matches: 5. Looked up from germline, CDR1 is SEHNR and CDR2 is FQNEAQ (reference sequence). This CDR3 has 14 residues. The CDR3 coding sequence is TGTGCCAGCAGCGCGGACAGGGCAAAAGAGACCCAGTACTTC. Residues: CASSADRAKETQYF.

This clone has more than one count but fewer than ten. The chain has TRBV5-1 and TRBJ2-2; 7 bases are a match to TRBD1. Per germline, CDR1 SGHRS and CDR2 YFSETQ. Trimming took 1 base from V and 5 from J; bases not matched to a gene: 8. The CDR3 totals 16 residues. The CDR3 sequence: CASSLRGPLGTGELFF. CDR3 coding DNA: TGCGCCAGCAGCTTGAGGGGGCCCCTAGGAACCGGGGAGCTGTTTTTT.

The chain combines TRBV10-2 with TRBJ1-1, with D unresolved. This CDR3 has 16 residues. With 4 bases removed from V and 2 bases from J, the gap between germline ends came to 17 bases. Germline V gives CDR1 WSHSY, CDR2 SAAADI. CDR3 loop: CASSVLDTGLNTEAFF. The CDR3 bases are TGCGCCAGCAGTGTATTAGATACTGGACTTAACACTGAAGCTTTCTTT.

V gene TRBV4-1 combines with J gene TRBJ1-6; D unresolved. V was cut by 3 bases and J by 7 bases, with 13 bases left in between. The CDR3 is 15 amino acids. CDR1 and CDR2 from the germline V gene are MGHRA and YSYEKL. The chain's CDR3 is CASSHLGRGNSPLHF. Here the CDR3 DNA reads TGCGCCAGCAGCCATCTGGGCCGGGGAAATTCACCCCTCCACTTT.

This clone was observed a single time. This chain uses TRBV29-1 with TRBJ1-1, with a tentative D call TRBD1 (5 bases). This CDR3 contains 12 residues. Germline values: CDR1 SQVTM, CDR2 ANQGSEA. The CDR3: CRATDMNTEAFF. The CDR3 coding sequence is TGCAGGGCGACAGACATGAACACTGAAGCTTTCTTT. Full variable domain (rest looked up from reference TRBV29-1 and TRBJ1-1): SAVISQKPSRDICQRGTSLTIQCQVDSQVTMMFWYRQQPGQSLTLIATANQGSEATYESGFVIDKFPISRPNLTFSTLTVSNMSPEDSSIYLCRATDMNTEAFFGQGTRLTVV.

The chain employs TRBV10-2 and TRBJ1-1; 11 bases are a match to TRBD1. CDR1 is WSHSY and CDR2 is SAAADI in the germline V gene. After removal of 4 bases from V and 6 bases from J, the junction contained 7 bases not matched to a gene. This CDR3 has 15 amino acids. The CDR3 DNA is TGCGCCAGCAGTGGCAACCGGGACAGGGGGTCTGAAGCTTTCTTT. Encoded protein: CASSGNRDRGSEAFF.

The chain combines TRBV15 with TRBJ2-1; tentative D call: TRBD1 (6 bases). The length of the CDR3 is 17 residues. In germline, CDR1 is LNHNV, CDR2 YYDKDF (reference sequence). The ends were cut back, 0 bases at V and 6 bases at J, with 18 bases in the middle. The chain's CDR3 is CATSRDLRGGPGNEQFF. CDR3 sequence (DNA): TGTGCCACCAGCAGAGATTTACGAGGGGGTCCCGGCAATGAGCAGTTCTTC.

The rearrangement joins TRBV6-6 to TRBJ1-2; D possibly corresponds to TRBD1 (5 bases). With 1 base removed from V and 8 bases from J, the gap between germline ends came to 11 bases. The CDR3 length is 13 residues. Germline loops: CDR1 MNHNY, CDR2 SVGAGI (reference sequence). The DNA for the CDR3 is TGTGCCAGCAGTTACTGGGGGGGGTTAGGCTACACCTTC. This gives the protein CASSYWGGLGYTF.

This clone was detected once. The chain uses TRBV4-3 and TRBJ2-1; 13 bases map to TRBD2. The CDR3 runs 18 residues. The V segment lost 1 base and the J segment 8 bases; nucleotides outside the gene matches: 11. CDR1 and CDR2 from the germline V gene are LGHNA and YSLEER. The CDR3 sequence: CASSQGLAGGWPLDEQFF. In DNA form, the CDR3 reads TGCGCCAGCAGCCAAGGACTAGCGGGGGGTTGGCCTTTGGATGAGCAGTTCTTC.

V gene TRBV28 combines with J gene TRBJ2-3; D is unclear. The V end was cut by 2 bases, the J end by 8 bases, with 5 bases between. The germline V gene encodes CDR1 MDHEN and CDR2 SYDVKM. The CDR3 loop spans 11 amino acids. The CDR3 loop reads CASSLRGTQYF. DNA of the CDR3: TGTGCCAGCAGTTTACGAGGTACGCAGTATTTT.